Following are 12 T cell receptor beta chains from one sample sequenced in a study of shared clonotypes between healthy human individuals. Some clones are missing from TCRdb's copy, which holds only in-frame ones; the method was immunoSEQ multiplex PCR. The data contain some 1,400,000 clones, 96% of them singletons. The source material was naive CD4+ T cells sorted from blood. As to subset: CD45RA+ positively selected. The receptors were sampled from a man aged 30 to 45 in good health.

The chain has TRBV2 and TRBJ1-4; D might be TRBD1 (6 bases). The CDR3 spans 14 residues. Between the trimmed V and J ends, which lost 6 bases and 4 bases, there was a span of 12 bases. Germline values: CDR1 SNHLY, CDR2 FYNNEI. The CDR3 nucleotides are TGTGCCAGCAGGGAACAGGGCCATAATGAAAAACTGTTTTTT. Amino acid sequence: CASREQGHNEKLFF.

This sequence joins TRBV5-5 and TRBJ2-1; 12 nucleotides line up with TRBD2. CDR3 size: 16 residues. Germline V gives CDR1 SGHKS, CDR2 YYEKEE (reference sequence). V lost 4 bases and J lost 7; bases outside the gene matches: 9. CDR3 DNA: TGTGCCAGCAGCGTGAGACAGGGACTAGCGGGTAATGAGCAGTTCTTC. It yields the protein CASSVRQGLAGNEQFF.

This rearrangement joins TRBV5-6 to TRBJ1-2, with D possibly being TRBD1 (6 bases). Germline CDR1 and CDR2: SGHDT and YYEEEE. CDR3 length equals 17 residues. V was pared by 0 bases and J by 4 bases, with 19 bases between. The CDR3: CASSLGTVTPSPYGYTF. In DNA, the CDR3 is TGTGCCAGCAGCTTGGGGACAGTAACACCCTCCCCCTATGGCTACACCTTC.

The rearrangement uses TRBV7-9 and TRBJ1-5; tentative D call: TRBD1 (5 bases). Germline CDR1 and CDR2: SEHNR and FQNEAQ (reference sequence). This CDR3 is 16 amino acids long. The V and J ends lost 5 bases and 0 bases respectively, with 14 bases between them. The CDR3 reads CASSPGTENSNQPQHF. CDR3 DNA sequence: TGTGCCAGCAGCCCAGGGACGGAAAATAGCAATCAGCCCCAGCATTTT.

The chain employs TRBV28 and TRBJ2-2, with D unclear. Trimming took 4 bases from V and 9 from J, leaving 9 bases between them. Germline CDR1 reads MDHEN; CDR2 reads SYDVKM. The CDR3 runs to 12 residues. This chain's CDR3 is CASSSPHRELFF. CDR3 bases: TGTGCCAGCAGTTCCCCCCACCGGGAGCTGTTTTTT.

On this clone itself: In the same sample, other DNA sequences code for this CDR3. This chain links TRBV5-4 with TRBJ2-5, with D hard to call. The CDR3 extends over 14 amino acids. V lost 0 bases and J 1 base, leaving 7 bases between the germline ends. CDR1 is SGHNT, CDR2 YYREEE, per germline (reference sequence). CDR3 sequence (DNA): TGTGCCAGCAGCTTGGTTCGCAGCCAAGAGACCCAGTACTTC. Protein: CASSLVRSQETQYF. The variable domain in full, completed from reference TRBV5-4 and TRBJ2-5, reads ETGVTQSPTHLIKTRGQQVTLRCSSQSGHNTVSWYQQALGQGPQFIFQYYREEENGRGNFPPRFSGLQFPNYSSELNVNALELDDSALYLCASSLVRSQETQYFGPGTRLLVL.

The chain joins TRBV11-3 to TRBJ2-2; D assignment may be TRBD1 or TRBD2 (5 bases each). Germline assignment: CDR1 SGHNT and CDR2 YENEEA. The CDR3 runs 17 residues. With 2 bases removed from V and 4 bases from J, the gap between germline ends came to 17 bases. CDR3: CASSLIITGGRTGELFF. The CDR3 DNA sequence: TGTGCCAGCAGCTTAATCATTACTGGGGGTCGCACCGGGGAGCTGTTTTTT.

Remarks on this clone: The same CDR3 also results from other DNA sequences found in this sample. This chain connects TRBV27 to TRBJ2-1, with TRBD2 matching 9 bases. The ends lost 0 bases at V and 4 bases at J; junction bases unmatched: 4. Germline-derived CDR1 and CDR2 are MNHEY and SMNVEV (reference sequence). The CDR3 length is 16 residues. The CDR3 spells CASSLSGGRGYNEQFF. The CDR3 region has the DNA TGTGCCAGCAGTTTATCTGGCGGGAGGGGATACAATGAGCAGTTCTTC.

The gene calls are TRBV7-8 and TRBJ1-5; D gene unclear. The CDR3 has 14 residues. Germline V lookup: CDR1 SGHVS, CDR2 FQNEAQ. The V end was cut by 4 bases, the J end by 7 bases, with 14 bases between. CDR3 in amino acids: CASSSVGLGQPQHF. The CDR3 coding sequence is TGTGCCAGCAGCTCCGTAGGGTTAGGACAGCCCCAGCATTTT.

The J gene is TRBJ2-1, the V gene TRBV4-1; D perhaps matches TRBD2 (5 bases). Germline V lookup: CDR1 MGHRA, CDR2 YSYEKL. V was trimmed by 1 base and J by 5 bases, leaving 18 bases between them. This CDR3 is 17 amino acids long. The CDR3 DNA reads TGCGCCAGCAGCCAAGGGAGGTCCCCGGTAGGGCACAATGAGCAGTTCTTC. Its translation: CASSQGRSPVGHNEQFF.

V usage is TRBV18 and J usage is TRBJ2-3; weak D call: TRBD1 (5 bases). V lost 10 bases and J 2 bases, leaving 22 bases between the germline ends. The V gene's germline CDR1 is KGHSH and CDR2 LQKENI. The CDR3 runs to 16 residues. CDR3 in amino acids: CATAALETGVTDTQYF. The CDR3, as DNA: TGTGCCACTGCGGCCTTGGAAACAGGAGTCACAGATACGCAGTATTTT.

This clone was observed once. The chain joins TRBV10-1 to TRBJ2-2; a possible D gene is TRBD2 (5 bases). CDR1 is WNHNN, CDR2 SYGVQD, per germline (reference sequence). The CDR3 is 12 residues long. Trimming pared 3 bases from V and 7 bases from J, leaving 6 bases between. The CDR3 nucleotides are TGCGCCAGCAGTGATCGGGGCGGGGAGCTGTTTTTT. It encodes CASSDRGGELFF.